This is a list of T cell receptor beta chains from one sample in a study of T cell responses to AZD1222 COVID-19 vaccine. Repertoires were generated with immunoSEQ multiplex PCR, while TCRdb's copy carries only in-frame clones and drops some. The repertoire includes roughly 260,000 clones, 85% to 95% of them detected once, and around 0.5% sits in the top ten. This material consisted of peripheral blood, taken on day 0 of AZD1222 vaccination. Source of these receptors: an adult in good health. CDR3s include the opening cysteine and the closing phenylalanine or tryptophan. A D gene is named only where the DNA matches it firmly. Part of the rows lack a size; the others show once, few, many or a class for expanded clones.

v_gene,j_gene,len,abundance,d_gene,CDR3aa,CDR3nt
TRBV5-1,TRBJ2-6,15,-,-,CASSHRVSGANVLTF,TGCGCCAGCAGCCACAGGGTCTCTGGGGCCAACGTCCTGACTTTC
TRBV2,TRBJ1-2,14,-,TRBD1,CASTPDRSMGGYTF,TGTGCCAGCACTCCGGACAGGAGCATGGGTGGCTACACCTTC
TRBV9,TRBJ1-2,15,-,-,CASSVGDSPNYGYTF,TGTGCCAGCAGCGTAGGGGATAGCCCTAACTATGGCTACACCTTC
TRBV28,TRBJ1-5,15,-,-,CASRGTGGGNQPQHF,TGTGCCAGCAGGGGAACAGGAGGGGGTAATCAGCCCCAGCATTTT
TRBV5-6,TRBJ2-7,13,once,-,CASSWRGLYEQYF,TGTGCCAGCAGCTGGCGGGGCCTCTACGAGCAGTACTTC
TRBV6-1,TRBJ2-7,13,-,TRBD2,CASSSGGSYEQYF,TGTGCCAGCAGTTCGGGGGGCTCCTACGAGCAGTACTTC
TRBV3-1/TRBV3-2,TRBJ2-1,17,-,-,CASSQDMRRRSYNEQFF,TGTGCCAGCAGCCAAGATATGCGAAGACGCTCCTACAATGAGCAGTTCTTC
TRBV6-5,TRBJ2-2,14,once,-,CASSSQGNTGELFF,TGTGCCAGCAGTTCCCAGGGGAACACCGGGGAGCTGTTTTTT
TRBV5-1,TRBJ2-1,15,-,TRBD1,CASSLGGQVGNEQFF,TGCGCCAGCAGCTTGGGAGGACAGGTGGGCAATGAGCAGTTCTTC
TRBV4-1,TRBJ1-5,16,-,-,CASSQDPGVRNQPQHF,TGCGCCAGCAGCCAAGACCCAGGGGTGCGCAATCAGCCCCAGCATTTT
TRBV19,TRBJ2-1,15,-,TRBD1,CASSTGQGHYNEQFF,TGTGCCAGTAGCACCGGACAGGGCCACTACAATGAGCAGTTCTTC
TRBV28,TRBJ2-7,14,-,-,CASSHTVLAYEQYF,TGTGCCAGCAGCCACACTGTACTAGCCTACGAGCAGTACTTC
TRBV28,TRBJ2-7,13,-,-,CASSLAGSYEQYF,TGTGCCAGCAGTTTAGCAGGATCCTACGAGCAGTACTTC
TRBV6-1,TRBJ2-1,15,-,TRBD1,CASSEAGQGANEQFF,TGTGCCAGCAGCGAAGCGGGACAGGGGGCAAATGAGCAGTTCTTC
TRBV5-1,TRBJ2-1,14,-,-,CASSGPILQGEQFF,TGCGCCAGCAGCGGGCCGATTTTACAGGGTGAGCAGTTCTTC
TRBV11-2,TRBJ1-4,13,-,-,CASSLFVQDIPFF,TGTGCCAGCAGCTTGTTCGTCCAGGACATTCCGTTTTTT
TRBV7-3,TRBJ2-7,13,-,-,CASSFGGAYEQYF,TGTGCCAGCAGCTTTGGAGGGGCCTACGAGCAGTACTTC
TRBV28,TRBJ2-1,11,-,-,CASSGRGEQFF,TGTGCCAGCAGTGGCCGGGGTGAGCAGTTCTTC
TRBV13,TRBJ2-3,14,-,-,CASSSGPGTDTQYF,TGTGCCAGCAGCTCGGGACCCGGAACAGATACGCAGTATTTT
TRBV5-1,TRBJ1-1,16,-,-,CASSLGSGGVGTEAFF,TGCGCCAGCAGCTTGGGGTCAGGTGGAGTAGGGACTGAAGCTTTCTTT
TRBV7-9,TRBJ1-3,11,-,-,CASSSRNTIYF,TGTGCCAGCAGTTCAAGAAACACCATATATTTT
TRBV6-1,TRBJ2-1,15,few,TRBD2,CASSESGLAGDEQFF,TGTGCCAGCAGTGAATCCGGACTAGCGGGAGACGAGCAGTTCTTC
TRBV7-3,TRBJ1-6,13,-,-,CASSSTYNSPLHF,TGTGCCAGCAGCTCGACCTATAATTCACCCCTCCACTTT
TRBV5-6,TRBJ1-5,17,-,-,CASSLFVSGAGNQPQHF,TGTGCCAGCAGCTTGTTTGTATCGGGGGCCGGCAATCAGCCCCAGCATTTT
TRBV29-1,TRBJ2-7,12,once,-,CSAGLPPYEQYF,TGCAGCGCCGGATTACCCCCCTACGAGCAGTACTTC
TRBV28,TRBJ2-5,16,-,-,CASTPSGPEDRETQYF,TGTGCCAGCACCCCGAGCGGGCCAGAGGATCGAGAGACCCAGTACTTC
TRBV10-3,TRBJ1-1,14,-,-,CAISEMGGNTEAFF,TGTGCCATCAGTGAGATGGGGGGGAACACTGAAGCTTTCTTT
TRBV27,TRBJ1-1,15,-,TRBD1,CASSTRTGWYTEAFF,TGTGCCAGCAGTACCCGGACAGGGTGGTACACTGAAGCTTTCTTT
TRBV6-2/TRBV6-3,TRBJ2-3,15,once,TRBD1,CASSYGTGHTDTQYF,TGTGCCAGCAGTTACGGGACAGGGCACACAGATACGCAGTATTTT
TRBV11-3,TRBJ2-5,14,once,-,CASSLGGNQETQYF,TGTGCCAGCAGCTTAGGGGGAAATCAAGAGACCCAGTACTTC
TRBV11-2,TRBJ1-2,13,-,-,CASSLEANYGYTF,TGTGCCAGCAGCTTAGAAGCTAACTATGGCTACACCTTC
TRBV5-1,TRBJ1-2,16,-,TRBD1,CASSLGEGGTAYGYTF,TGCGCCAGCAGCTTGGGAGAGGGGGGGACAGCCTATGGCTACACCTTC
TRBV28,TRBJ2-4,14,-,TRBD2,CASSLRGVRNIQYF,TGTGCCAGCAGTTTGCGGGGGGTTCGGAACATTCAGTACTTC
TRBV23-1,TRBJ1-6,14,-,-,CASLGTMANSPLHF,TGCGCCAGCCTCGGGACTATGGCAAATTCACCCCTCCACTTT
TRBV28,TRBJ2-7,15,-,TRBD1,CASRPPGQGTYEQYF,TGTGCCAGCAGGCCTCCGGGACAGGGTACCTACGAGCAGTACTTC
TRBV29-1,TRBJ1-1,14,-,-,CSVERDPRGTEAFF,TGCAGCGTTGAGAGGGACCCCCGGGGTACTGAAGCTTTCTTT